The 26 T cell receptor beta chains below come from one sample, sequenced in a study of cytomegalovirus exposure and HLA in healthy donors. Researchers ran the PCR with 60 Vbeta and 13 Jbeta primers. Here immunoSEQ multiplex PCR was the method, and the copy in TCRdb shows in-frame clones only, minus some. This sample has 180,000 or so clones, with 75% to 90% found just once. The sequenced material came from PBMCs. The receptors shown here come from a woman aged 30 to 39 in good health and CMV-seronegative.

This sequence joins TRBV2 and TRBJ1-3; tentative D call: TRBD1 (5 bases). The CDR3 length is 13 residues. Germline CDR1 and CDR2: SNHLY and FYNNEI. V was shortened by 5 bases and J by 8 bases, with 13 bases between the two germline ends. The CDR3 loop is CASSQDISYTIYF. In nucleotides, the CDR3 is TGTGCCAGCAGTCAGGACATCTCCTACACCATATATTTT.

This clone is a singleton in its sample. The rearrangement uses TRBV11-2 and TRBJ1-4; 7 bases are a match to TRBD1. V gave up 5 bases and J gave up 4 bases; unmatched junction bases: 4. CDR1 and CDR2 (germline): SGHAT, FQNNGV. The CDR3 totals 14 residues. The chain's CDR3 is CASSRGTVNEKLFF. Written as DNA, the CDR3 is TGTGCCAGCAGCCGAGGGACAGTTAATGAAAAACTGTTTTTT.

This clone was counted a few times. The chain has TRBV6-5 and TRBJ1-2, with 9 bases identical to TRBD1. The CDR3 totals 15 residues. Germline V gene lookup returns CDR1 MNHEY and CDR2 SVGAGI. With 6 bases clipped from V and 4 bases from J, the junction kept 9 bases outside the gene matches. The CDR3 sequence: CASSPPGQGFYGYTF. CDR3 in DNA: TGTGCCAGCAGCCCCCCGGGACAGGGTTTCTATGGCTACACCTTC.

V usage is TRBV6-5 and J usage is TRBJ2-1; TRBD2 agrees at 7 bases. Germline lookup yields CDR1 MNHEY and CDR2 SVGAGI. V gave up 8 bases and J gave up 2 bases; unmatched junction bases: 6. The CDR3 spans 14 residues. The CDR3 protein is CASGREAPYNEQFF. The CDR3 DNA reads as TGTGCCAGCGGACGGGAGGCCCCCTACAATGAGCAGTTCTTC.

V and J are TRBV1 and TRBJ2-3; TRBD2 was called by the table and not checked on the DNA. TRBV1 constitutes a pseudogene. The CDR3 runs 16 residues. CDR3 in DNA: TGCACCAGCAGCCAAATACTGATGTTATTAAAGGATACGCAGTATTTT. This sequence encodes CTSSQILMLLKDTQYF.

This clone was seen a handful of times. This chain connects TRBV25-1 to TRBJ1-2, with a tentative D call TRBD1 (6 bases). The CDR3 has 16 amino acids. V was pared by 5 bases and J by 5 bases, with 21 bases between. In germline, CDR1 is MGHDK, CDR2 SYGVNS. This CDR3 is CASSKHYETGPYGYTF. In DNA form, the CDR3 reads TGTGCCAGCAGTAAACATTACGAGACAGGTCCGTATGGCTACACCTTC.

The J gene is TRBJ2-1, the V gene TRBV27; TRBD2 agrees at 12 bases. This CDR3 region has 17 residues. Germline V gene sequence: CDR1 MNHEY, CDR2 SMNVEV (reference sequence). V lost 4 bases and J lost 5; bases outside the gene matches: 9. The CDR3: CASSSTPLAGGHNEQFF. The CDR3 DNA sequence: TGTGCCAGCAGTTCGACCCCACTAGCGGGGGGCCACAATGAGCAGTTCTTC.

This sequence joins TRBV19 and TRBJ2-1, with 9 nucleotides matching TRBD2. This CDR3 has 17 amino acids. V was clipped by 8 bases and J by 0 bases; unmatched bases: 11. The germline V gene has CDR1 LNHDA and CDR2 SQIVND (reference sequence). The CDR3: CASCPSASGVSYNEQFF. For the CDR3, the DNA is TGTGCCAGTTGCCCAAGCGCTAGCGGGGTCTCCTACAATGAGCAGTTCTTC. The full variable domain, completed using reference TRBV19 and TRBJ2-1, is DGGITQSPKYLFRKEGQNVTLSCEQNLNHDAMYWYRQDPGQGLRLIYYSQIVNDFQKGDIAEGYSVSREKKESFPLTVTSAQKNPTAFYLCASCPSASGVSYNEQFFGPGTRLTVL.

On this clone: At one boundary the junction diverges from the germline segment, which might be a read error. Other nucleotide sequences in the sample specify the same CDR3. This CDR3 is CSSTSGNQPQHF. The CDR3 DNA is TGTTCCAGCACCTCGGGAAATCAGCCCCAGCATTTT. This chain links TRBV7-9 with TRBJ1-5; D is unclear. The CDR3 spans 12 residues. The germline CDR1 and CDR2 sequences are SEHNR and FQNEAQ (reference sequence).

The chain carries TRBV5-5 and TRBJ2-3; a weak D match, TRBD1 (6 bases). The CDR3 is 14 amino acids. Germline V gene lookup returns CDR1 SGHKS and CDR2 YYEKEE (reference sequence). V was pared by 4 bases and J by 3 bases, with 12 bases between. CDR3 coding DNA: TGTGCCAGCAGCCCCTTAACAGGGACAGATACGCAGTATTTT. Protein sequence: CASSPLTGTDTQYF.

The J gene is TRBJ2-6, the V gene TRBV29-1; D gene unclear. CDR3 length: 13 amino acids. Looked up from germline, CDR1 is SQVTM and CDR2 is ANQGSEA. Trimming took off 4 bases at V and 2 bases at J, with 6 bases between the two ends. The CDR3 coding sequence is TGCAGCGTTGGCGGAACTGGGGCCAACGTCCTGACTTTC. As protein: CSVGGTGANVLTF.

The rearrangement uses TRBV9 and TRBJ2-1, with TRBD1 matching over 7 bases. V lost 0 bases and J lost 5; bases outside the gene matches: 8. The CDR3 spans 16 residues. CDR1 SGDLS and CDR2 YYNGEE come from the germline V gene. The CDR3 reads CASSVAVRGPDNEQFF. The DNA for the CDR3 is TGTGCCAGCAGCGTAGCTGTTAGGGGGCCGGACAATGAGCAGTTCTTC. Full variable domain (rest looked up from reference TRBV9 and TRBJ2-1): DSGVTQTPKHLITATGQRVTLRCSPRSGDLSVYWYQQSLDQGLQFLIQYYNGEERAKGNILERFSAQQFPDLHSELNLSSLELGDSALYFCASSVAVRGPDNEQFFGPGTRLTVL.

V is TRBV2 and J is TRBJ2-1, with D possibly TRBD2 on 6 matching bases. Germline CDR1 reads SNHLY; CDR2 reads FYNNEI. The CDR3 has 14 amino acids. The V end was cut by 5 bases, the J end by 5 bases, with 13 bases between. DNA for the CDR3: TGTGCCAGCAGTTTTCGGAGGGAGGACAATGAGCAGTTCTTC. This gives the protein CASSFRREDNEQFF.

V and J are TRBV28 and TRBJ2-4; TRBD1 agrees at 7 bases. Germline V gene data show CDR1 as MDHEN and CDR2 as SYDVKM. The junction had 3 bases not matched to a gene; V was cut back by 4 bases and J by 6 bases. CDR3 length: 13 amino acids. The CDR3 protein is CASSWDSPNIQYF. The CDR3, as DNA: TGTGCCAGCAGTTGGGACAGTCCAAACATTCAGTACTTC.

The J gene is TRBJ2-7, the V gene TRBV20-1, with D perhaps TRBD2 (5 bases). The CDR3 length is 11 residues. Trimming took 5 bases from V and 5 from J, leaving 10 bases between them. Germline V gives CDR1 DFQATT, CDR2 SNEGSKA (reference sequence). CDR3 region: CSAPRGNEQYF. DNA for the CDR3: TGCAGTGCTCCACGAGGGAACGAGCAGTACTTC.

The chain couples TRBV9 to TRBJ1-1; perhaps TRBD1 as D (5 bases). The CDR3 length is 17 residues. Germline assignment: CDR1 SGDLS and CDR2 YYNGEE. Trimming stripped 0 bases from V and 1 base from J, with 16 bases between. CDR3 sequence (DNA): TGTGCCAGCAGCGTAGTTTGGGGGGAAGGGCAGAACACTGAAGCTTTCTTT. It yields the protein CASSVVWGEGQNTEAFF. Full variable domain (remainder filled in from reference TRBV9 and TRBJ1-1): DSGVTQTPKHLITATGQRVTLRCSPRSGDLSVYWYQQSLDQGLQFLIQYYNGEERAKGNILERFSAQQFPDLHSELNLSSLELGDSALYFCASSVVWGEGQNTEAFFGQGTRLTVV.

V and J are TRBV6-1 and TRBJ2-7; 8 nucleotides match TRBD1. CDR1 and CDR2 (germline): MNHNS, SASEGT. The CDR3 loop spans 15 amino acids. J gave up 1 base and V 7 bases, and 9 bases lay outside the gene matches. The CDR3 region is CASTEGGQASYEQYF. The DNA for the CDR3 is TGTGCCAGCACAGAGGGGGGACAGGCGTCCTACGAGCAGTACTTC.

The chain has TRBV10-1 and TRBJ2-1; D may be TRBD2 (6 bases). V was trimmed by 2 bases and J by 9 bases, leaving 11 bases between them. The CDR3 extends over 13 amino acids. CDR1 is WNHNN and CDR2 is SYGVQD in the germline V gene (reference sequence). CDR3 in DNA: TGCGCCAGCAGTGAGGGACTACTATTTGAGCAGTTCTTC. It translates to CASSEGLLFEQFF.

The CDR3 here is CASSPDRGVYGYTF. The CDR3 region has the DNA TGTGCCAGCAGCCCGGACAGGGGAGTGTATGGCTACACCTTC. This chain joins TRBV7-2 and TRBJ1-2, with 9 bases that match TRBD1. V trimming: 5 bases; J trimming: 5 bases; junction bases outside the gene matches: 6. Germline-derived CDR1 and CDR2 are SGHTA and FQGNSA. The CDR3 covers 14 residues.

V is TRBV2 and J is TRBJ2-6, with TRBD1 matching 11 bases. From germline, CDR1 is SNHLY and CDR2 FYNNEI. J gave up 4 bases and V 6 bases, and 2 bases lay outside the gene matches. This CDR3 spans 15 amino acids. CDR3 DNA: TGTGCCAGCAGGGGACAGGGGGTCGGGGCCAACGTCCTGACTTTC. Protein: CASRGQGVGANVLTF.

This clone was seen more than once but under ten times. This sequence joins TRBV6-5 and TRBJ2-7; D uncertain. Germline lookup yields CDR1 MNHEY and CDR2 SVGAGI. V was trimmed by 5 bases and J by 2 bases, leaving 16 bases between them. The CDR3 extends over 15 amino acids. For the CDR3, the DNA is TGTGCCAGCAGTCCCAATGACTTGTTGACCTACGAGCAGTACTTC. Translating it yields CASSPNDLLTYEQYF.

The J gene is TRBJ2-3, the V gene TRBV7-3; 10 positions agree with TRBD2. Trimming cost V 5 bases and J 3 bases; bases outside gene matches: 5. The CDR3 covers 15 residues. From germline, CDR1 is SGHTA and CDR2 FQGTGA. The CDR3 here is CASSPLAGGTDTQYF. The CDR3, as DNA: TGTGCCAGCAGCCCCTTAGCGGGGGGTACAGATACGCAGTATTTT.

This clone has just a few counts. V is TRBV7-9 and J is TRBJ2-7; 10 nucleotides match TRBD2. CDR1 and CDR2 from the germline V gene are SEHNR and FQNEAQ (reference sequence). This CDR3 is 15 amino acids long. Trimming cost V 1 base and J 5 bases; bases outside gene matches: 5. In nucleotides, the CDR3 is TGTGCCAGCAGCTTAGTACTAGCGGGAAGGAACGAGCAGTACTTC. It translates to CASSLVLAGRNEQYF.

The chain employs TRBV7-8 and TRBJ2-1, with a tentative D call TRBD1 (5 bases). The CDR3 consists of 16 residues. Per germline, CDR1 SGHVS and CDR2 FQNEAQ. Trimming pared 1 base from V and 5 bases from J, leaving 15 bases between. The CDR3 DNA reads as TGTGCCAGCAGCTTAGACTCTTCGACAGCCAACAATGAGCAGTTCTTC. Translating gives CASSLDSSTANNEQFF.

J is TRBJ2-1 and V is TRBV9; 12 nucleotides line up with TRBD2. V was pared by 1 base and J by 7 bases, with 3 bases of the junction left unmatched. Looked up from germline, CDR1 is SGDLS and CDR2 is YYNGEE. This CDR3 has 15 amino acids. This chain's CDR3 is CASSVSSGGVNEQFF. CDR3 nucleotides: TGTGCCAGCAGCGTATCTAGCGGGGGGGTTAATGAGCAGTTCTTC.

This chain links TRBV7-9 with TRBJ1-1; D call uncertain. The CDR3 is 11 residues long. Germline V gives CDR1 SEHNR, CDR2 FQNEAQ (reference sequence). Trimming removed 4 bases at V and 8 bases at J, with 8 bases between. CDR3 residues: CASSSGGEAFF. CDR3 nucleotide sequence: TGTGCCAGCAGCTCAGGCGGGGAAGCTTTCTTT.